The clone carrying this T cell receptor (beta chain) has ten or more counts. Its antigen is currently unknown. It was 5'RACE with constant-segment primers that produced the TCR alpha and TCR beta cDNA libraries, which carried sample barcodes and UMIs. In TCRdb, the 5' RACE reads were re-called with MiXCR into one record per CDR3 protein. Here the sample spans roughly 200,000 distinct CDR3 sequences, over 9.5% being singletons. Trimming removed 0 bases at V and 3 bases at J, with 11 bases between. The germline CDR1 and CDR2 sequences are SGHRS and YFSETQ. There are 15 residues in the CDR3. The sample is drawn from a study of T-cell memory formation after mild COVID-19. Turning to the study itself: Most TCR clusters belonged to a single donor. Whole-study findings and limits: A balance of CD4 and CD8 characterized clones contracting day 15 to 85, whereas later expanders leaned CD4+.

The chain couples TRBV5-1 to TRBJ2-3, with D possibly TRBD1 on 5 matching bases. Material for sequencing was PBMCs or a T cell subset sorted from them (not recorded which). This TCR was recovered from a man between 18 and 35 years old who had mild COVID-19 (a few samples of this study predate the infection). Cell type and time point are not known. The CDR3 nucleotides read TGCGCCAGCAGCTTGGCTCTTAGGACAACAGATACGCAGTATTTT. Its protein is CASSLALRTTDTQYF. The full variable domain, in which reference TRBV5-1 and TRBJ2-3 provide the parts outside the CDR3, is KAGVTQTPRYLIKTRGQQVTLSCSPISGHRSVSWYQQTPGQGLQFLFEYFSETQRNKGNFPGRFSGRQFSNSRSEMNVSTLELGDSALYLCASSLALRTTDTQYFGPGTRLTVL.